This T cell receptor beta chain was identified in a study (dated by TCRdb to 2022 to 2024). Concerning this clone: What antigen it recognizes has not been identified. No much larger clone is present one base from it, and per-base qualities are unavailable.

Broad study findings and their caveats: According to the authors, more investigation is needed, including longitudinal sampling and evaluation of a control group.

PBMCs were separated from peripheral blood, and TCR beta sequencing was performed on genomic DNA obtained from unsorted PBMCs. TCR beta chain repertoires were profiled by survey-level sequencing on the immunoSEQ platform. In the source study's methods: Repertoire diversity was quantified by the inverse Simpson index, and CDR3 amino acid length spectratypes and V-J pairing frequencies were compared. To annotate clonotypes specific to SARS-CoV-2, CMV, influenza A and EBV, TCR beta CDR3 sequences were compared against VDJdb. TCRdb obtained this table from immuneACCESS and retained in-frame rearrangements with V and J assigned. These tables miss some clones; where compared with another copy, unresolved V genes account for less than half of the shortfall, and the remainder is unexplained. V and J calls and clone size are as listed in that table; D and trimming were resolved from the DNA. For this sample the table gives about 50,000 clones, of which approximately 95% were detected only once. The leading ten clones occupy around 11% of the sample.

The germline V gene yields MRHNA for CDR1 and SNTAGT for CDR2. From the cysteine up to the phenylalanine, the CDR3 has a length of 14 residues. Here the CDR3 DNA is all that survives: 42 bases in frame from base 1. V is pared back by 5 bases and J by 3 bases, with 11 bases lying between the germline termini. The sequence links TRBV6-4 to TRBJ2-1; the D gene identity is not certain. This TCR was sampled from a man aged 40-55 years with rheumatoid arthritis. Sequencing used PBMCs. The bases are TGTGCCAGCAGTCCCCTCTGGAGCTACAATGAGCAGTTCTTC. Protein translation: CASSPLWSYNEQFF.